Presented here are 21 T cell receptor beta chains from one specimen sequenced in a study. The sorted Tregs were CD4+CD25+CD127-/low cells. TCRdb recomputed calls from the 5' RACE reads with MiXCR, one row per CDR3 protein. The repertoire holds 9,500 to 15,000 distinct CDR3 sequences, with roughly half as singletons. The source material was tumor-infiltrating Tregs sorted from the breast tumor. Receptor source: a female donor with breast cancer.

This clonotype was detected only a few times. The gene calls are TRBV7-2 and TRBJ2-7; the match to TRBD2 covers 9 bases. The CDR3 runs 14 residues. Germline lookup yields CDR1 SGHTA and CDR2 FQGNSA. Germline trimming cut 3 bases from V and 4 bases from J; bases unmatched to any gene: 4. In DNA, the CDR3 is TGTGCCAGCAGCTTTAGCGGGAGTTCTTACGAGCAGTACTTC. Encoded protein: CASSFSGSSYEQYF.

The chain employs TRBV7-3 and TRBJ2-1; TRBD2 matches 12 bases. CDR1 and CDR2 (germline): SGHTA, FQGTGA. The CDR3 covers 17 residues. V shed 5 bases, J shed 5 bases, and the junction held 10 bases outside the gene matches. The CDR3 coding sequence is TGTGCCAGCAGCGGCGCTGCTACTAGCGGGAGGAACAATGAGCAGTTCTTC. It encodes CASSGAATSGRNNEQFF.

CDR3 protein: CASRPALRQGGSYEQYF. Written as DNA, the CDR3 is TGCGCCAGCAGGCCGGCCCTCCGACAGGGGGGGTCCTACGAGCAGTACTTC. The V and J genes are TRBV5-1 and TRBJ2-7; TRBD1 matches 9 bases. CDR3 length: 17 residues. Losses at the gene ends were 5 bases for V and 1 base for J; bases not matched to a gene: 13. Germline V gives CDR1 SGHRS, CDR2 YFSETQ.

This rearrangement joins TRBV7-2 to TRBJ2-3; maybe TRBD1 (5 bases). CDR1 and CDR2 from the germline V gene are SGHTA and FQGNSA. This CDR3 region has 15 residues. V dropped 2 bases and J dropped 6 bases, with 15 bases sitting between them. The CDR3 coding sequence is TGTGCCAGCAGCTTACAGGGTGACGCAGCGGATACGCAGTATTTT. The encoded protein is CASSLQGDAADTQYF.

This clonotype is categorized as medium-sized. This sequence joins TRBV20-1 and TRBJ2-7; D is ambiguous. Deletions cut 3 bases from V and 2 bases from J, with 14 bases between. The CDR3 covers 14 residues. CDR1 is DFQATT, CDR2 SNEGSKA, per germline (reference sequence). CDR3 nucleotides: TGCAGTGCTAGGTTCTTCTCGAGAGCCTACGAGCAGTACTTC. It translates to CSARFFSRAYEQYF.

This clonotype was counted a few times. The chain recombines TRBV20-1 with TRBJ2-7; D not certain. Trimming took 7 bases from V and 5 from J, leaving 15 bases between them. Germline V gives CDR1 DFQATT, CDR2 SNEGSKA (reference sequence). This CDR3 region has 12 residues. Here the CDR3 reads CSVGGDQDEQYV. For the CDR3, the DNA is TGCAGTGTGGGCGGAGACCAAGACGAGCAGTACGTC.

The J gene is TRBJ2-7, the V gene TRBV25-1; 12 bases are a match to TRBD2. V gave up 3 bases and J gave up 3 bases; unmatched junction bases: 3. CDR1 MGHDK and CDR2 SYGVNS come from the germline V gene. There are 15 residues in the CDR3. The chain's CDR3 is CASSDATSGSYEQYF. The CDR3 bases are TGTGCCAGCAGTGATGCGACTAGCGGGAGCTACGAGCAGTACTTC.

V and J are TRBV10-3 and TRBJ1-5; a possible D gene is TRBD1 (6 bases). This CDR3 has 13 amino acids. Looked up from germline, CDR1 is ENHRY and CDR2 is SYGVKD. The V end lost 11 bases, the J end lost 6 bases, and 17 bases lay between the germline ends. The CDR3 region is CASRGGGLQPQHF. CDR3 DNA sequence: TGTGCCTCCCGAGGTGGGGGGCTTCAGCCCCAGCATTTT.

The V gene is TRBV12-3 or TRBV12-4, the J gene TRBJ1-1; D remains ambiguous. Deletions cut 3 bases from V and 6 bases from J, with 11 bases between. The CDR3 loop spans 13 amino acids. CDR3 DNA sequence: TGTGCCAGCAGTTTTAGGAGCCGCTCTGAAGCTTTCTTT. It yields the protein CASSFRSRSEAFF.

CDR3 coding DNA: TGCAGCGTTGTGACCGGACAGGGGGCTTTGAGCTATGGCTACACCTTC. It translates to CSVVTGQGALSYGYTF. V and J are TRBV29-1 and TRBJ1-2, with 11 bases lining up with TRBD1. J was trimmed by 4 bases and V by 4 bases; bases with no gene match: 11. This CDR3 contains 16 residues. CDR1 and CDR2 (germline): SQVTM, ANQGSEA.

This clonotype was counted between two and nine times. The gene calls are TRBV5-6 and TRBJ2-7; D gene unclear. The germline V gene encodes CDR1 SGHDT and CDR2 YYEEEE. The CDR3 length is 16 residues. Trimming stripped 1 base from V and 3 bases from J, with 17 bases between. CDR3 DNA sequence: TGTGCCAGCAGCTTGCGGGCCAGGTTGACACGCTACGAGCAGTACTTC. Translation: CASSLRARLTRYEQYF.

This clonotype appeared a few times. The chain carries TRBV5-1 and TRBJ1-1; D not certain. Germline V gene sequence: CDR1 SGHRS, CDR2 YFSETQ. V was trimmed by 5 bases and J by 2 bases, leaving 7 bases between them. The CDR3 is 12 residues long. The CDR3 loop is CASSWGNTEAFF. CDR3 nucleotides: TGCGCCAGCAGTTGGGGAAACACTGAAGCTTTCTTT.

V gene TRBV3-1 combines with J gene TRBJ2-4, with 7 bases matching TRBD1. This CDR3 spans 16 amino acids. The ends lost 6 bases at V and 3 bases at J; junction bases unmatched: 11. The germline CDR1 and CDR2 sequences are LGHDT and YNNKEL (reference sequence). CDR3: CASSERGQGNKNIQYF. The CDR3 DNA sequence: TGTGCCAGCAGTGAAAGGGGGCAGGGGAACAAAAACATTCAGTACTTC.

This chain uses TRBV2 with TRBJ1-5; unclear D gene. Trimming shortened V by 2 bases and J by 0 bases, and 8 bases separated the two germline ends. This CDR3 comprises 15 residues. The germline V gene encodes CDR1 SNHLY and CDR2 FYNNEI. Here the CDR3 DNA reads TGTGCCAGCAGTGAAACCCCTTATAGCAATCAGCCCCAGCATTTT. This sequence encodes CASSETPYSNQPQHF.

The V call is TRBV4-3, the J call TRBJ1-5; D is ambiguous. Trimming took off 0 bases at V and 3 bases at J, with 9 bases between the two ends. Germline lookup yields CDR1 LGHNA and CDR2 YSLEER. This CDR3 has 15 amino acids. CDR3 nucleotide sequence: TGCGCCAGCAGCCAAGATGGCGACACCAATCAGCCCCAGCATTTT. It codes for CASSQDGDTNQPQHF.

This clonotype was seen more than once but under ten times. This is likely a read error, given that the CDR3 carries no conserved phenylalanine or tryptophan at its end. Because the CDR3's place on the DNA is in doubt, the DNA is left out and the CDR3 is given as listed by TCRdb. V gene TRBV27 combines with J gene TRBJ2-7; the table's D gene call, TRBD1, was not cross checked with the DNA. The CDR3 is 13 residues long, counting both termini. CDR1 MNHEY and CDR2 SMNVEV come from the germline V gene (reference sequence). The CDR3 loop reads CASSFDRDGSISL.

The chain combines TRBV7-9 with TRBJ1-2; D is possibly TRBD1 (5 bases). V lost 5 bases and J lost 7, with 14 bases in between. This CDR3 region has 13 residues. The germline V gene has CDR1 SEHNR and CDR2 FQNEAQ (reference sequence). The CDR3 sequence is CASSTQVLFGYTF. The CDR3 DNA reads TGTGCCAGCAGCACACAGGTTTTGTTTGGCTACACCTTC.

With regard to this clonotype: A much larger clone is a single base away; this may be a read error. The rearrangement uses TRBV7-7 and TRBJ2-7; perhaps TRBD2 as D (6 bases). The CDR3 covers 15 residues. Looked up from germline, CDR1 is SSHAT and CDR2 is FNYEAQ (reference sequence). The DNA for the CDR3 is TGTGCTAGCGGCCCCGGTGGAGGGAAAGGCCACGAGCAGTACTTC. It yields the protein CASGPGGGKGHEQYF.

This rearrangement joins TRBV25-1 to TRBJ2-1; D is unclear. V was cut by 3 bases and J by 10 bases, with 16 bases left in between. Germline V lookup: CDR1 MGHDK, CDR2 SYGVNS. CDR3 size: 14 residues. CDR3 nucleotides: TGTGCCAGCAGTGATCTGACCCCGAGACGAGAGCAGTTCTTC. Translated: CASSDLTPRREQFF.

The CDR3 DNA is TGTGCCATCAGTACCACAGGGCTCGATCAGCCCCAGCATTTT. It translates to CAISTTGLDQPQHF. The genes are TRBV10-3 and TRBJ1-5, with D tentatively TRBD1 (6 bases). With 5 bases removed from V and 5 bases from J, the gap between germline ends came to 13 bases. The CDR3 contains 14 residues. Per germline, CDR1 ENHRY and CDR2 SYGVKD.

CDR3 bases: TGTGCCAGCAGCCCTTTCCGCGTCTCCTACAATGAGCAGTTCTTC. Amino acids: CASSPFRVSYNEQFF. V and J are TRBV6-2 or TRBV6-3 and TRBJ2-1, with D uncertain. Deletions cut 6 bases from V and 0 bases from J, with 12 bases between. This CDR3 is 15 amino acids long. The germline gives CDR1 MNHEY, CDR2 SVGEGT.